The clone carrying this TCR beta chain was seen a few times. The V gene's germline CDR1 is MGHDK and CDR2 SYGVNS. V was clipped by 4 bases and J by 4 bases, with 10 bases between them. This CDR3 region has 13 residues. TCRdb analysed the 5' RACE reads with MiXCR anew, one entry per CDR3 protein. The data hold hundreds of thousands of distinct CDR3 sequences, with around 20% observed a single time. This sample is drawn from a study of T cells after yellow fever vaccination. About the study: Libraries from low-cell-number fractions were prepared with the SMART-Seq v4 Ultra Low Input RNA kit.

This specimen consisted of PBMCs, obtained before the yellow fever booster vaccination. V gene TRBV25-1 combines with J gene TRBJ1-2; no clear D. The clonotype originates from a man younger than 35 who received the YFV17D yellow fever vaccine. Here the CDR3 reads CASSVQASYGYTF. The CDR3 bases are TGTGCCAGCAGTGTCCAGGCCAGCTATGGCTACACCTTC.